This T cell receptor (beta chain) originates from a study of cytomegalovirus exposure and HLA in healthy donors. V was trimmed by 1 base and J by 5 bases, leaving 9 bases between them. The CDR3 spans 14 residues. CDR1 and CDR2 (germline): MDHEN, SYDVKM. This clone was detected a few times. The sample has other DNA sequences that encode this CDR3 too. Primers: 60 Vbeta forward and 13 Jbeta reverse. Clones were read by immunoSEQ multiplex PCR, and TCRdb kept only the in-frame ones, dropping some. Among roughly 68,000 clones listed, approximately 81% were seen once. The genes are TRBV28 and TRBJ1-3; no definite D call. The sequencing sample was made of PBMCs. The origin of this receptor is a woman aged 25 to 39 in good health and CMV-seropositive. CDR3 nucleotides: TGTGCCAGCAGTTTATCGTCCCTAAGAAACACCATATATTTT. This gives the protein CASSLSSLRNTIYF.